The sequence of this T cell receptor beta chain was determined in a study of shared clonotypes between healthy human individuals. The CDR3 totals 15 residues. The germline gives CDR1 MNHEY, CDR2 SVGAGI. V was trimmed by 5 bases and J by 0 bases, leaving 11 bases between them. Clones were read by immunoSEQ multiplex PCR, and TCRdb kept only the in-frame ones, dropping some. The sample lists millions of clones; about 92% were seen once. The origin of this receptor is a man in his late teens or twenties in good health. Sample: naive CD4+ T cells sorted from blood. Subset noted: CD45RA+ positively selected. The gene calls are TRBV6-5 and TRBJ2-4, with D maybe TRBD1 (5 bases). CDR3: CASSTTVLAKNIQYF. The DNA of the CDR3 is TGTGCCAGCAGTACGACAGTTCTAGCCAAAAACATTCAGTACTTC.